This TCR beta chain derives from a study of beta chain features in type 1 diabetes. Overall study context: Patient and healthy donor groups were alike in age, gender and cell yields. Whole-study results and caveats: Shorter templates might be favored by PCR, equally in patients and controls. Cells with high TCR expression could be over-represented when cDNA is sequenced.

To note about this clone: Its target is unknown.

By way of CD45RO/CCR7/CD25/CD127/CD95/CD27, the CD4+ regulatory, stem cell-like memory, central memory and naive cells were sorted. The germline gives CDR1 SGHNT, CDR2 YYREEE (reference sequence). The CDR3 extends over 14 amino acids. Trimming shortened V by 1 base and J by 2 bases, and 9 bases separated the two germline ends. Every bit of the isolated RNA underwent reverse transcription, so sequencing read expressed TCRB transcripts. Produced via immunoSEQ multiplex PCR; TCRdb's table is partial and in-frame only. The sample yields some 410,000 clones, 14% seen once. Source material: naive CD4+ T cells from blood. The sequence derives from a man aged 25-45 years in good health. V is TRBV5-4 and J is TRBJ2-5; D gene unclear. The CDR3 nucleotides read TGTGCCAGCAGCTTGCGGCGGTTTCAAGAGACCCAGTACTTC. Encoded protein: CASSLRRFQETQYF.